This passage covers 24 T cell receptor beta chains from one sample sequenced in a study of blood T cell repertoires in COVID-19. Profiled with immunoSEQ multiplex PCR; TCRdb holds only in-frame clones, not every one. The sample has 150,000 to 200,000 clones; around 81% are singletons. Sequenced material: PBMCs or T cells enriched from blood (not recorded which). The receptors come from a man in his forties who had recovered from COVID-19.

The rearrangement links TRBV19 to TRBJ1-1; D perhaps matches TRBD1 (5 bases). This CDR3 comprises 17 residues. Germline CDR1 and CDR2: LNHDA and SQIVND (reference sequence). V lost 1 base and J 4 bases, leaving 19 bases between the germline ends. The CDR3 is CASSIVLGPPKGTEAFF. DNA for the CDR3: TGTGCCAGTAGTATAGTGCTGGGGCCGCCTAAGGGCACTGAAGCTTTCTTT.

The J gene is TRBJ1-6, the V gene TRBV4-2, with 10 bases that match TRBD1. This CDR3 has 15 amino acids. After removal of 4 bases from V and 8 bases from J, the junction contained 5 bases not matched to a gene. The germline CDR1 and CDR2 sequences are LGHNA and YNFKEQ. CDR3 amino acids: CASSPQDRGDSPLHF. CDR3 nucleotide sequence: TGTGCCAGCAGCCCGCAGGACAGGGGGGATTCACCCCTCCACTTT.

This chain uses TRBV28 with TRBJ1-2, with D hard to call. Per germline, CDR1 MDHEN and CDR2 SYDVKM. V was clipped by 4 bases and J by 3 bases, with 21 bases between them. CDR3 length equals 17 residues. CDR3 amino acids: CASSSRGDSTFYYGYTF. CDR3 sequence (DNA): TGTGCCAGCAGTTCCAGAGGAGACTCTACGTTTTACTATGGCTACACCTTC.

This chain uses TRBV19 with TRBJ1-5; D remains unclear. Germline V gene data show CDR1 as LNHDA and CDR2 as SQIVND (reference sequence). This CDR3 is built from 14 residues. Trimming took 4 bases from V and 1 from J, leaving 8 bases between them. The CDR3 sequence: CASSSERSNQPQHF. In DNA form, the CDR3 reads TGTGCCAGTAGTAGCGAGAGGAGCAATCAGCCCCAGCATTTT.

The chain recombines TRBV15 with TRBJ2-1; a possible D gene is TRBD1 (5 bases). The germline gives CDR1 LNHNV, CDR2 YYDKDF (reference sequence). The CDR3 has 15 amino acids. Trimming cost V 5 bases and J 3 bases, with 14 bases left between them. The CDR3 coding sequence is TGTGCCACCAGCGCGGCAGGGAAATACTACAATGAGCAGTTCTTC. Amino acid sequence: CATSAAGKYYNEQFF.

The V call is TRBV5-8, the J call TRBJ2-2; D remains ambiguous. The CDR3 is 16 amino acids. Germline V CDR1 and CDR2: SGHTS, YDEGEE. V lost 3 bases and J lost 0, with 12 bases in between. For the CDR3, the DNA is TGTGCCAGCAGCTCGGCCGGGTACGCGAACACCGGGGAGCTGTTTTTT. Protein product: CASSSAGYANTGELFF.

V is TRBV7-3 and J is TRBJ2-7; 10 bases are a match to TRBD1. The CDR3 has 13 amino acids. Trimming cost V 5 bases and J 6 bases; bases outside gene matches: 4. Germline V CDR1 and CDR2: SGHTA, FQGTGA. CDR3 nucleotides: TGTGCCAGCAGCCCAGGGACAGGGGTCGAGCAGTACTTC. It encodes CASSPGTGVEQYF. The variable domain in full, completed from reference TRBV7-3 and TRBJ2-7, reads GAGVSQTPSNKVTEKGKYVELRCDPISGHTALYWYRQSLGQGPEFLIYFQGTGAADDSGLPNDRFFAVRPEGSVSTLKIQRTERGDSAVYLCASSPGTGVEQYFGPGTRLTVT.

This chain uses TRBV6-2 or TRBV6-3 with TRBJ1-3; D perhaps matches TRBD1 (5 bases). V dropped 6 bases and J dropped 2 bases, with 11 bases sitting between them. The CDR3 length is 14 residues. CDR1 is MNHEY, CDR2 SVGEGT, per germline. CDR3 sequence: CASSETVTGNTIYF. CDR3 nucleotide sequence: TGTGCCAGCAGCGAGACAGTGACTGGAAACACCATATATTTT.

J is TRBJ2-5 and V is TRBV5-1; 8 nucleotides match TRBD2. The CDR3 contains 18 residues. Germline-derived CDR1 and CDR2 are SGHRS and YFSETQ. Germline trimming cut 4 bases from V and 5 bases from J; bases unmatched to any gene: 19. In nucleotides, the CDR3 is TGCGCCAGCAGCCCCGGTATTTTGGCAGCGGGGGAGGGGGAGACCCAGTACTTC. It translates to CASSPGILAAGEGETQYF.

This rearrangement joins TRBV6-2 or TRBV6-3 to TRBJ2-2; D perhaps matches TRBD2 (5 bases). This CDR3 is built from 14 residues. From germline, CDR1 is MNHEY and CDR2 SVGEGT. With 2 bases removed from V and 9 bases from J, the gap between germline ends came to 13 bases. The CDR3 bases are TGTGCCAGCAGTTACCGGGGAGACCACCGGGAGCTGTTTTTT. Its translation is CASSYRGDHRELFF.

This chain joins TRBV6-1 and TRBJ2-3; 11 bases fit TRBD2. CDR1 is MNHNS, CDR2 SASEGT, per germline. The CDR3 contains 15 residues. The ends lost 2 bases at V and 5 bases at J; junction bases unmatched: 3. The CDR3 sequence is CASSEITSGGDTQYF. The CDR3 region has the DNA TGTGCCAGCAGTGAAATAACTAGCGGGGGAGATACGCAGTATTTT.

The chain combines TRBV27 with TRBJ2-7, with 8 bases lining up with TRBD1. The CDR3 spans 13 residues. CDR1 is MNHEY, CDR2 SMNVEV, per germline (reference sequence). V was clipped by 6 bases and J by 5 bases; unmatched bases: 6. CDR3 bases: TGTGCCAGCAGCACAGGGGGTCGGGACGAGCAGTACTTC. Translation: CASSTGGRDEQYF.

This chain uses TRBV13 with TRBJ2-7; D remains ambiguous. This CDR3 is 14 amino acids long. CDR1 is PRHDT, CDR2 FYEKMQ, per germline (reference sequence). V lost 5 bases and J 3 bases, leaving 14 bases between the germline ends. CDR3 sequence: CASSRDLQVYEQYF. Written as DNA, the CDR3 is TGTGCCAGCAGCCGAGACCTGCAGGTCTACGAGCAGTACTTC.

The CDR3 region has the DNA TGTGCCAGCAGTAACAGGGTAGCTGGAAACACCATATATTTT. Protein: CASSNRVAGNTIYF. The gene calls are TRBV7-2 and TRBJ1-3; maybe TRBD1 (6 bases). V was shortened by 6 bases and J by 2 bases, with 11 bases between the two germline ends. Germline V CDR1 and CDR2: SGHTA, FQGNSA. CDR3 length: 14 residues.

The chain has TRBV5-1 and TRBJ2-3, with TRBD2 matching 11 bases. V was pared by 4 bases and J by 1 base, with 5 bases of the junction left unmatched. CDR3 length: 16 residues. Germline assignment: CDR1 SGHRS and CDR2 YFSETQ. In DNA, the CDR3 is TGCGCCAGCAGCAATTTAGCGGGGGGGCGCACAGATACGCAGTATTTT. It yields the protein CASSNLAGGRTDTQYF.

This chain connects TRBV9 to TRBJ2-3; 11 positions match TRBD2. J gave up 7 bases and V 0 bases, and 7 bases lay outside the gene matches. The CDR3 is 16 amino acids. CDR1 and CDR2 from the germline V gene are SGDLS and YYNGEE. The CDR3 reads CASSVGPSGGLNTQYF. In nucleotides, the CDR3 is TGTGCCAGCAGCGTAGGGCCTAGCGGGGGGTTGAATACGCAGTATTTT.

V and J are TRBV7-2 and TRBJ1-5, with 10 bases aligning to TRBD1. The CDR3 length is 16 residues. V shed 4 bases, J shed 6 bases, and the junction held 9 bases outside the gene matches. Germline V gene data show CDR1 as SGHTA and CDR2 as FQGNSA. The CDR3 coding sequence is TGTGCCAGCAGCTCGCGAGACAGGGGGCGAAGTCAGCCCCAGCATTTT. Translation: CASSSRDRGRSQPQHF.

V gene TRBV7-2 combines with J gene TRBJ2-5; D uncertain. Germline loops: CDR1 SGHTA, CDR2 FQGNSA. The CDR3 totals 12 residues. V was trimmed by 3 bases and J by 4 bases, leaving 6 bases between them. This CDR3 reads CASSFYRETQYF. The CDR3 bases are TGTGCCAGCAGCTTCTACAGAGAGACCCAGTACTTC.

The rearrangement joins TRBV5-4 to TRBJ1-6, with 7 bases matching TRBD1. The CDR3 has 16 residues. Germline-derived CDR1 and CDR2 are SGHNT and YYREEE (reference sequence). With 4 bases clipped from V and 15 bases from J, the junction kept 19 bases outside the gene matches. CDR3 sequence (DNA): TGTGCCAGCAGCCAATGGACAGGTGATGAATTCACGGGCCTCCACTTT. Protein sequence: CASSQWTGDEFTGLHF.

In this sample, this clone turned up a few times. DNA for the CDR3: TGTGCCATCAGGCGGGGGTCCTACGAGCAGTACTTC. It translates to CAIRRGSYEQYF. V and J are TRBV10-3 and TRBJ2-7; 7 nucleotides line up with TRBD2. The germline V gene encodes CDR1 ENHRY and CDR2 SYGVKD. The V segment lost 6 bases and the J segment 1 base; nucleotides outside the gene matches: 0. The CDR3 has 12 amino acids.

In this sample, this clone turned up a few times. DNA for the CDR3: TGCAGCGTCGCCTTTGGGGGCGCGGGTGGAGCTTTCTTT. Its protein is CSVAFGGAGGAFF. The gene calls are TRBV29-1 and TRBJ1-1, with D tentatively TRBD1 (6 bases). Germline V gene sequence: CDR1 SQVTM, CDR2 ANQGSEA. Trimming removed 6 bases from V and 10 bases from J, with 21 bases in between. The CDR3 runs to 13 residues. Using reference TRBV29-1 and TRBJ1-1 for the parts outside the CDR3, the full variable domain is SAVISQKPSRDICQRGTSLTIQCQVDSQVTMMFWYRQQPGQSLTLIATANQGSEATYESGFVIDKFPISRPNLTFSTLTVSNMSPEDSSIYLCSVAFGGAGGAFFGQGTRLTVV.

J is TRBJ2-1 and V is TRBV28, with 14 bases matching TRBD2. V dropped 5 bases and J dropped 3; count of bases not matched to a gene: 6. CDR3 size: 17 residues. Germline V gene sequence: CDR1 MDHEN, CDR2 SYDVKM. CDR3 nucleotides: TGTGCCAGCAGTCCGCCCGGGACTAGCGGGGGCTACAATGAGCAGTTCTTC. Translation: CASSPPGTSGGYNEQFF.

A remark on this clone: A much larger clone lies one base from this, so it may be a read error. The chain carries TRBV9 and TRBJ2-7, with D perhaps TRBD2 (5 bases). CDR3 length: 11 amino acids. Trimming pared 0 bases from V and 7 bases from J, leaving 5 bases between. Germline V gene lookup returns CDR1 SGDLS and CDR2 YYNGEE. The CDR3 loop reads CASSVGGEQYF. CDR3 coding DNA: TGTGCCAGCAGCGTAGGAGGGGAGCAGTACTTC.

J is TRBJ1-2 and V is TRBV20-1; maybe TRBD1 (5 bases). Trimming shortened V by 3 bases and J by 2 bases, and 13 bases separated the two germline ends. CDR3 length: 14 residues. Germline lookup yields CDR1 DFQATT and CDR2 SNEGSKA (reference sequence). The CDR3 sequence: CSASGPGMNYGYTF. CDR3 DNA: TGCAGTGCTAGTGGGCCAGGGATGAACTATGGCTACACCTTC.